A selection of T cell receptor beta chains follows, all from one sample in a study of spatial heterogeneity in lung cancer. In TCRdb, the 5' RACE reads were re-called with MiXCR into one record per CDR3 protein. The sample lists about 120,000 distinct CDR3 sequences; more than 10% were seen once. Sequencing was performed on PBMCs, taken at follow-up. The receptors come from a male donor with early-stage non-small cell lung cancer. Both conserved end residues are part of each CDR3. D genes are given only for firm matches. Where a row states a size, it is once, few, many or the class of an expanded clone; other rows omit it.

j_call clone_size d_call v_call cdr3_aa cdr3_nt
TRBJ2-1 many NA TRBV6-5 CASSYHRDVEFF TGTGCCAGCAGTTACCACAGGGATGTGGAGTTCTTC
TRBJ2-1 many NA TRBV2 CASRKEASVGEQFF TGTGCCAGCAGGAAGGAGGCTAGCGTGGGTGAGCAGTTCTTC
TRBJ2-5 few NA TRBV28 CASSFSPGQETQYF TGTGCCAGCAGTTTCAGTCCGGGGCAAGAGACCCAGTACTTC
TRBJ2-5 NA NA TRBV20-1 CSARDRGPLETQYF TGCAGTGCTAGAGACAGGGGACCCTTGGAGACCCAGTACTTC
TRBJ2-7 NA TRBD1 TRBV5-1 CASSPGQPSYEQYF TGCGCCAGCAGCCCGGGACAGCCGTCCTACGAGCAGTACTTC
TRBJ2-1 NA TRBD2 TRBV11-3 CASSKTSGGVFEQFF TGTGCCAGCAGCAAAACTAGCGGGGGGGTATTTGAGCAGTTCTTC
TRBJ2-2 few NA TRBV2 CASGPGHATGELFF TGTGCCAGCGGCCCGGGACACGCCACCGGGGAGCTGTTTTTT
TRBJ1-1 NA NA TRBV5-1 CASSLVAGTTEAFF TGCGCCAGCAGCTTGGTGGCAGGGACAACTGAAGCTTTCTTT
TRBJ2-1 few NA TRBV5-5 CASTLLRNEQFF TGTGCCAGCACTCTGCTCCGGAATGAGCAGTTCTTC
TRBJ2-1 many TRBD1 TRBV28 CASSYRDRSFF TGTGCCAGCAGTTACCGGGACAGGTCATTCTTC
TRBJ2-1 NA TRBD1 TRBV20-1 CSARDRVSYNEQFF TGCAGTGCCAGAGACAGGGTGTCCTACAATGAGCAGTTCTTC
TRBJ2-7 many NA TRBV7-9 CASSSDLSEQYF TGTGCCAGCAGCTCGGACCTCTCCGAGCAGTACTTC
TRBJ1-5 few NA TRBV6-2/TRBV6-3 CASRSDLGAQHF TGTGCCAGCAGGTCCGACCTAGGGGCCCAGCATTTT
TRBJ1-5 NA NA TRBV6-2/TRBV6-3 CASSYLGSYSNQPQHF TGTGCCAGCAGTTACTTGGGGAGTTATAGCAATCAGCCCCAGCATTTT
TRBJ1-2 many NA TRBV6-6 CASSRGGDGYTF TGTGCCAGCAGCCGAGGAGGGGACGGCTACACCTTC
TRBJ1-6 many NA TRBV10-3 CAIGTGNSPLHF TGTGCCATCGGGACGGGGAATTCACCCCTCCACTTT
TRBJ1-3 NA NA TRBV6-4 CASSVGGNTIYF TGTGCCAGCAGTGTTGGGGGAAACACCATATATTTT
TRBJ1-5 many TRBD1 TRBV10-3 CAISGTGNSNQPQHF TGTGCCATCAGTGGGACAGGCAATAGCAATCAGCCCCAGCATTTT
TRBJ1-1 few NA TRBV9 CASSVGAMNTEAFF TGTGCCAGCAGCGTAGGCGCGATGAACACTGAAGCTTTCTTT
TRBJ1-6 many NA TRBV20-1 CSAIRGAGSPLHF TGCAGTGCTATTCGGGGGGCGGGTTCACCCCTCCACTTT
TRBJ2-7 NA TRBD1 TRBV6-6 CASKAAGGHEQYF TGTGCCAGCAAGGCAGCAGGGGGCCACGAGCAGTACTTC
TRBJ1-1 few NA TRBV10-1 CASSERGEAFF TGCGCCAGCAGTGAGAGGGGAGAAGCTTTCTTT
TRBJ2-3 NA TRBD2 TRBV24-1 CATSDHSGGAVDTQYF TGTGCCACCAGTGATCACAGCGGGGGGGCGGTAGATACGCAGTATTTT
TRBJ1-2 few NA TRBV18 CASSPRRESHYGYTF TGTGCCAGCTCACCACGTAGGGAGTCCCACTATGGCTACACCTTC
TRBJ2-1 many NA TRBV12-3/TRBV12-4 CASSQDRYNEQFF TGTGCCAGCAGCCAGGACCGGTACAATGAGCAGTTCTTC
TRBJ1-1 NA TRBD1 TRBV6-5 CASSTVTGGEAFF TGTGCCAGCAGTACAGTGACAGGGGGCGAAGCTTTCTTT
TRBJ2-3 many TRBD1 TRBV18 CASSPPLGQDATDTQYF TGTGCCAGCTCACCACCGCTGGGACAGGACGCCACAGATACGCAGTATTTT
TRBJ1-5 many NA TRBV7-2 CASSLHTVNQPQHF TGTGCCAGCAGCTTACATACAGTCAATCAGCCCCAGCATTTT
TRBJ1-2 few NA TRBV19 CASTTGDNYGYTF TGTGCCAGCACGACAGGTGATAACTATGGCTACACCTTC